A selection of T cell receptor beta chains follows, all from one sample in a study of T cell responses to AZD1222 COVID-19 vaccine. Libraries were prepared by immunoSEQ multiplex PCR; TCRdb keeps only in-frame clonotypes and omits some of them. The sample includes some 200,000 clones, about 92% of them seen just once. Material: peripheral blood, obtained 28 days after the second dose of the MenACWY control vaccine. These receptors came from an adult who received the MenACWY meningococcal vaccine as a control. Both conserved end residues are part of each CDR3. A D gene is named only where the DNA matches it firmly. The size field is filled for only some rows; it gives once, few, many or a size class.

cdr3_nt	cdr3_aa	j_call	v_call	clone_size	d_call
TGCGCCAGCAGCTTGGAACTAGTGGGCGGCCTTAGGTTC	CASSLELVGGLRF	TRBJ2-7	TRBV5-1	.	.
TGTGCCAGCAGCTTATATGGCCTTGGAAACAGGGGGGGCGACGAGCAGTACTTC	CASSLYGLGNRGGDEQYF	TRBJ2-7	TRBV7-9	once	.
TGTGCCAGTAATCCGGGTCTAATTTACGGAAAACTGTTTTTT	CASNPGLIYGKLFF	TRBJ1-4	TRBV19	.	.
TGTGCCAGCAGCTTAGGGCACCGAAATGAGCAGTTCTTC	CASSLGHRNEQFF	TRBJ2-1	TRBV7-8	once	.
TGTGCCACCAGCAGAGAACTTTCGGGTGAGCAGTTCTTC	CATSRELSGEQFF	TRBJ2-1	TRBV15	once	.
TGTGCCAGCTCACCGGGACAGGGTTACAATGAGCAGTTCTTC	CASSPGQGYNEQFF	TRBJ2-1	TRBV18	.	TRBD1
TGTGCCAGCAGCTTAGGGACAGTCACAGATACGCAGTATTTT	CASSLGTVTDTQYF	TRBJ2-3	TRBV7-2	.	.
TGTGCCAGCAGCGTAGCTACTGGAAACACCATATATTTT	CASSVATGNTIYF	TRBJ1-3	TRBV9	.	.
TGTGCCTGGAGTGTTTCAACCACCGGCGCTGAAGCTTTCTTT	CAWSVSTTGAEAFF	TRBJ1-1	TRBV30	.	.
TGTGCCAGCAGCCGGGGACAGAACAATCAGCCCCAGCATTTT	CASSRGQNNQPQHF	TRBJ1-5	TRBV27	many	TRBD1
TGTGCCAGCAGCTCTCGGGGCAGGGCAGGGTCATTCAAGGTGGATGGCTACACCTTC	CASSSRGRAGSFKVDGYTF	TRBJ1-2	TRBV11-2	.	.
TGCGCCAGCAGCCTCGGGACAGCTAATTCACCCCTCCACTTT	CASSLGTANSPLHF	TRBJ1-6	TRBV10-1	.	TRBD1
TGTGCCATCAGATCGGACAGGGGAAGCTATGGCTACACCTTC	CAIRSDRGSYGYTF	TRBJ1-2	TRBV10-3	.	TRBD1
TGTGCCAGCAGCGTGAACGTACAGGCGGGGATAGAAAATGAGCAGTTCTTC	CASSVNVQAGIENEQFF	TRBJ2-1	TRBV9	.	.
TGTGCCAGCAGCCCTGGGACAGGGGGCGCGGATACGCAGTATTTT	CASSPGTGGADTQYF	TRBJ2-3	TRBV2	.	TRBD1